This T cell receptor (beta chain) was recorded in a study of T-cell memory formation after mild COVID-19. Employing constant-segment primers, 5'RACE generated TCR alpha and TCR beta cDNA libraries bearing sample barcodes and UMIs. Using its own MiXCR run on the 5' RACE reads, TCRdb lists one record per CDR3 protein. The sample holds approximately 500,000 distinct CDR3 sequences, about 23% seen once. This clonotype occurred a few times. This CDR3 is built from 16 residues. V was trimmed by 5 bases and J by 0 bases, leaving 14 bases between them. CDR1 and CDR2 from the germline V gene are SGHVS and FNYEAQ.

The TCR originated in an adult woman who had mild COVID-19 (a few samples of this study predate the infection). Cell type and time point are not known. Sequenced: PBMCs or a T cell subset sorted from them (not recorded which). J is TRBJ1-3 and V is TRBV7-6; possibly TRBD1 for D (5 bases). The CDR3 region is CASSTAQGLSGNTIYF. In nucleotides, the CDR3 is TGTGCCAGCAGCACCGCGCAGGGTCTCTCTGGAAACACCATATATTTT.